These 31 T cell receptor beta chains originate from one sample sequenced in a study of patients and donors after allogeneic stem cell transplantation. Each CDR3 protein gets one entry after TCRdb re-called the RT-PCR reads with MiXCR. This sample has about 410,000 distinct CDR3 sequences, with around 15% found just once. The sequencing sample was made of blood, either unsorted or a sorted T cell fraction (not recorded which). The receptors come from a human donor who was either an allogeneic HSCT recipient or a stem cell or donor lymphocyte infusion donor (not recorded which). It is not recorded whose cells these are; they may come from a transplant donor.

This clonotype was counted ten times or more. The chain employs TRBV12-3 or TRBV12-4 and TRBJ2-4, with 10 bases matching TRBD1. The CDR3 length is 13 residues. J lost 9 bases, V lost 5 bases, and 4 bases had no gene match. CDR3 loop: CASSPGQGGIQYF. DNA for the CDR3: TGTGCCAGCAGTCCTGGACAGGGGGGCATTCAGTACTTC.

CDR3 DNA sequence: TGTGCCAGCCACCCCGCGGTTTCAGGGGCGGTTGTCTTGGACATTCAGTACTTC. Its protein product is CASHPAVSGAVVLDIQYF. J is TRBJ2-4 and V is TRBV11-1; D is perhaps TRBD1 (6 bases). CDR3 length: 18 residues. Trimming shortened V by 8 bases and J by 8 bases, and 31 bases separated the two germline ends. The V gene's germline CDR1 is SGHAT and CDR2 FQDESV (reference sequence).

This clonotype was seen a handful of times. The rearrangement links TRBV7-8 to TRBJ2-3; 16 positions match TRBD2. The CDR3 spans 18 residues. J lost 1 base, V lost 2 bases, and 3 bases had no gene match. Germline CDR1 SGHVS, CDR2 FQNEAQ. The CDR3 reads CASSLLGLAGGCTDTQYF. The CDR3 nucleotides are TGTGCCAGCAGCTTATTGGGACTAGCGGGAGGGTGCACAGATACGCAGTATTTT.

The chain carries TRBV4-3 and TRBJ1-2, with a possible D match to TRBD1 (5 bases). Trimming pared 0 bases from V and 0 bases from J, leaving 20 bases between. The CDR3 is 19 amino acids. The V gene's germline CDR1 is LGHNA and CDR2 YSLEER. The CDR3 nucleotides read TGCGCCAGCAGCCAAGATCGAAAGGGGCCAGGGAGGCCTAACTATGGCTACACCTTC. It specifies CASSQDRKGPGRPNYGYTF.

This clonotype was detected many times. The V and J genes are TRBV5-1 and TRBJ1-2; 9 nucleotides agree with TRBD1. Germline trimming cut 3 bases from V and 5 bases from J; bases unmatched to any gene: 5. This CDR3 spans 14 amino acids. The germline V gene has CDR1 SGHRS and CDR2 YFSETQ. The CDR3 loop is CASSSPGQGYGYTF. In DNA, the CDR3 is TGCGCCAGCAGCTCGCCGGGACAGGGATATGGCTACACCTTC. Drawing the rest from reference TRBV5-1 and TRBJ1-2, the complete variable domain is KAGVTQTPRYLIKTRGQQVTLSCSPISGHRSVSWYQQTPGQGLQFLFEYFSETQRNKGNFPGRFSGRQFSNSRSEMNVSTLELGDSALYLCASSSPGQGYGYTFGSGTRLTVV.

The table lists this clonotype with many counts. The CDR3 nucleotides are TGCGCCAGCAGCTTGGAGGGGGAGCTGTTTTTT. Encoded protein: CASSLEGELFF. This chain uses TRBV5-1 with TRBJ2-2; D gene ambiguous. Germline V gene data show CDR1 as SGHRS and CDR2 as YFSETQ. V lost 0 bases and J 8 bases, leaving 2 bases between the germline ends. The CDR3 has 11 residues.

The chain recombines TRBV6-1 with TRBJ2-5; TRBD1 matches at 7 bases. In germline, CDR1 is MNHNS, CDR2 SASEGT. The CDR3 has 15 amino acids. J lost 5 bases, V lost 5 bases, and 11 bases had no gene match. Here the CDR3 reads CASSNPLDRLETQYF. As DNA, the CDR3 is TGTGCCAGCAGTAATCCCCTGGACAGGTTGGAGACCCAGTACTTC.

There are many counts of this clonotype. The rearrangement uses TRBV7-2 and TRBJ1-6; D may be TRBD1 (5 bases). The germline V gene has CDR1 SGHTA and CDR2 FQGNSA. V lost 1 base to trimming and J lost 7 bases, with 11 bases between them. The CDR3 has 15 residues. For the CDR3, the DNA is TGTGCCAGCAGCTTAGAGGGGTGGCGAAATTCACCCCTCCACTTT. It codes for CASSLEGWRNSPLHF.

The chain links TRBV11-2 to TRBJ1-1; D is unresolved. The CDR3 is 13 residues long. Trimming stripped 3 bases from V and 0 bases from J, with 5 bases between. Germline values: CDR1 SGHAT, CDR2 FQNNGV. The CDR3 region has the DNA TGTGCCAGCAGCTTTTTTGTGAACACTGAAGCTTTCTTT. This sequence encodes CASSFFVNTEAFF.

CDR3 bases: TGTGCCAGCAGCGTAGCAGGTGGTGGGCCCTCTGGGGCCAACGTCCTGACTTTC. This translates into CASSVAGGGPSGANVLTF. The chain couples TRBV9 to TRBJ2-6; D not resolved. Germline V gives CDR1 SGDLS, CDR2 YYNGEE. The CDR3 contains 18 residues. The germline V and J ends were trimmed by 0 bases and 0 bases, with 13 bases remaining between them.

The chain recombines TRBV12-3 or TRBV12-4 with TRBJ1-1; D is perhaps TRBD1 (5 bases). The CDR3 sequence is 14 residues long. V shed 6 bases and J shed 6 bases, with 17 bases lying between them. CDR3 sequence reads: CASRRGVRSAEAFF. CDR3 bases: TGTGCCAGCAGACGAGGGGTCAGGTCGGCTGAAGCTTTCTTT.

This clonotype was detected ten times or more. V usage is TRBV12-3 or TRBV12-4 and J usage is TRBJ2-7; the D is unclear. V lost 2 bases to trimming and J lost 6 bases, with 8 bases between them. This CDR3 region has 12 residues. CDR3 loop: CASSLIRGEQYF. CDR3 bases: TGTGCCAGCAGTTTAATTAGAGGCGAGCAGTACTTC.

CDR3 residues: CSARDGAGQGRWSNQPQHF. For the CDR3, the DNA is TGCAGTGCTAGGGATGGGGCGGGGCAGGGACGTTGGAGCAATCAGCCCCAGCATTTT. The V and J genes are TRBV20-1 and TRBJ1-5; D perhaps matches TRBD1 (5 bases). V lost 3 bases to trimming and J lost 1 base, with 25 bases between them. Germline CDR1 and CDR2: DFQATT and SNEGSKA (reference sequence). CDR3 length equals 19 residues.

Here the CDR3 DNA reads TGTGCCAGCAGCTCCGGACTAGCGGAGAACACCGGGGAGCTGTTTTTT. This sequence encodes CASSSGLAENTGELFF. This sequence joins TRBV7-3 and TRBJ2-2; 10 positions agree with TRBD2. Germline V CDR1 and CDR2: SGHTA, FQGTGA. The CDR3 runs to 16 residues. With V trimmed by 4 bases and J by 1 base, 3 bases remained unmatched.

This clonotype was counted a few times. The CDR3 coding sequence is TGCAGTGCTAGAGAAAGGACGGCTTACAATGAGCAGTTCTTC. Protein sequence: CSARERTAYNEQFF. The V gene is TRBV20-1, the J gene TRBJ2-1, with D unresolved. The V gene's germline CDR1 is DFQATT and CDR2 SNEGSKA (reference sequence). V gave up 0 bases and J gave up 4 bases, with 10 bases separating them. There are 14 residues in the CDR3.

V usage is TRBV4-1 and J usage is TRBJ2-3; D possibly corresponds to TRBD1 (5 bases). Germline V gives CDR1 MGHRA, CDR2 YSYEKL. The CDR3 is made up of 16 amino acids. Trimming stripped 4 bases from V and 3 bases from J, with 17 bases between. For the CDR3, the DNA is TGCGCCAGCAGCCCGCGACAGTTGTGGAGAACAGATACGCAGTATTTT. It codes for CASSPRQLWRTDTQYF.

The V call is TRBV4-2, the J call TRBJ1-4, with D uncertain. The CDR3 runs to 14 residues. The V gene lost 0 bases and the J gene lost 8 bases, with 10 bases spanning the gap. Germline V CDR1 and CDR2: LGHNA, YNFKEQ. CDR3 sequence: CASSQEKAVEKLFF. CDR3 nucleotides: TGTGCCAGCAGCCAAGAGAAGGCGGTAGAAAAACTGTTTTTT.

This clonotype appeared a few times. This sequence joins TRBV6-6 and TRBJ2-7; D unclear. The CDR3 covers 12 residues. CDR1 is MNHNY and CDR2 is SVGAGI in the germline V gene (reference sequence). Trimming took off 3 bases at V and 5 bases at J, with 8 bases between the two ends. This chain's CDR3 is CASSYSVNEQYF. The CDR3 DNA reads TGTGCCAGCAGTTATTCGGTCAACGAGCAGTACTTC.

A few counts support this clonotype. The rearrangement uses TRBV29-1 and TRBJ2-5; perhaps TRBD2 as D (6 bases). The germline V and J ends were trimmed by 5 bases and 4 bases, with 20 bases remaining between them. Germline loops: CDR1 SQVTM, CDR2 ANQGSEA. The CDR3 covers 15 residues. CDR3 DNA sequence: TGCAGCGTTTTCGGAGGGGCAGGGCAAGGAGAGACCCAGTACTTC. This gives the protein CSVFGGAGQGETQYF.

The chain couples TRBV4-1 to TRBJ1-4, with D uncertain. V gave up 3 bases and J gave up 0 bases, with 8 bases separating them. The CDR3 sequence is 15 residues long. Looked up from germline, CDR1 is MGHRA and CDR2 is YSYEKL. The CDR3 loop is CASSHQTSTNEKLFF. The CDR3 coding sequence is TGCGCCAGCAGCCATCAGACATCAACTAATGAAAAACTGTTTTTT.

This clonotype was counted ten times or more. This chain connects TRBV5-1 to TRBJ1-5, with D perhaps TRBD1 (5 bases). V shed 2 bases and J shed 7 bases, with 10 bases lying between them. Germline assignment: CDR1 SGHRS and CDR2 YFSETQ. The CDR3 covers 13 residues. The CDR3, as DNA: TGCGCCAGCAGCTTCACGGGGGACCAGCCCCAGCATTTT. Residues: CASSFTGDQPQHF.

The chain uses TRBV20-1 and TRBJ2-5; 11 bases map to TRBD2. This CDR3 spans 17 amino acids. Losses at the gene ends were 3 bases for V and 0 bases for J; bases not matched to a gene: 9. Germline V CDR1 and CDR2: DFQATT, SNEGSKA (reference sequence). The CDR3 loop reads CSARDRLAGWYQETQYF. As DNA, the CDR3 is TGCAGTGCTAGGGACCGACTAGCGGGATGGTACCAAGAGACCCAGTACTTC.

The J gene is TRBJ2-7, the V gene TRBV16, with 7 bases lining up with TRBD2. Germline assignment: CDR1 KGHSY and CDR2 FQNENV. The CDR3 runs 19 residues. Trimming removed 2 bases from V and 0 bases from J; junction bases left unmatched: 16. The DNA of the CDR3 is TGTGCCAGCAGCCAACCGGGGGAGGGGACCCCAACGAGCTCCTACGAGCAGTACTTC. Its protein is CASSQPGEGTPTSSYEQYF.

This clonotype was seen more than once but under ten times. The chain has TRBV9 and TRBJ2-1, with a weak D call TRBD2 (6 bases). CDR1 SGDLS and CDR2 YYNGEE come from the germline V gene. The CDR3 spans 15 residues. The V and J ends lost 2 bases and 5 bases respectively, with 14 bases between them. The CDR3: CASSVGGSYHNEQFF. The CDR3 nucleotides read TGTGCCAGCAGCGTTGGGGGGAGCTACCACAATGAGCAGTTCTTC.

This clonotype showed up just a few times. V usage is TRBV7-2 and J usage is TRBJ2-4, with D perhaps TRBD2 (6 bases). The CDR3 extends over 16 amino acids. The germline CDR1 and CDR2 sequences are SGHTA and FQGNSA. V lost 1 base, J lost 3 bases, and 13 bases lay in between. CDR3 residues: CASSLVLGGVKNIQYF. The CDR3 DNA sequence: TGTGCCAGCAGCTTAGTCTTGGGGGGAGTCAAAAACATTCAGTACTTC.

This clonotype showed up many times. The chain is built from TRBV4-1 and TRBJ2-5; D gene unclear. Trimming removed 3 bases at V and 5 bases at J, with 7 bases between. Germline-derived CDR1 and CDR2 are MGHRA and YSYEKL. The CDR3 spans 12 residues. The CDR3 loop reads CASSHIRETQYF. CDR3 sequence (DNA): TGCGCCAGCAGCCATATTCGTGAGACCCAGTACTTC.

This clonotype was picked up a small number of times. The V call is TRBV7-9, the J call TRBJ1-5; D call uncertain. Germline assignment: CDR1 SEHNR and CDR2 FQNEAQ (reference sequence). This CDR3 has 16 amino acids. V lost 1 base, J lost 0 bases, and 10 bases lay in between. The CDR3: CASSLGKGNSNQPQHF. The CDR3 DNA follows: TGTGCCAGCAGCTTAGGAAAGGGTAATAGCAATCAGCCCCAGCATTTT.

This clonotype was counted a few times. In DNA form, the CDR3 reads TGTGCCACCACCAAGGGGGGGGGTGAGCAGTTCTTC. It encodes CATTKGGGEQFF. The chain combines TRBV24-1 with TRBJ2-1; TRBD2 is a possible D gene (7 bases). In germline, CDR1 is KGHDR, CDR2 SFDVKD. This CDR3 has 12 amino acids. V lost 8 bases and J 9 bases, leaving 13 bases between the germline ends.

This clonotype turned up a few times. The chain carries TRBV4-1 and TRBJ1-2; no definite D call. V was trimmed by 1 base and J by 5 bases, leaving 11 bases between them. This CDR3 comprises 14 residues. Germline-derived CDR1 and CDR2 are MGHRA and YSYEKL. Written as DNA, the CDR3 is TGCGCCAGCAGCCAAGTCCTGCGAAAGTATGGCTACACCTTC. Translated, it gives CASSQVLRKYGYTF.

CDR3 sequence (DNA): TGTGCCATCAGTAGCAAGGGAAGGGAGCAGTACTTC. It encodes CAISSKGREQYF. The V call is TRBV10-3, the J call TRBJ2-7, with unresolved D. This CDR3 spans 12 amino acids. The V end was cut by 5 bases, the J end by 7 bases, with 12 bases between. Germline V gene lookup returns CDR1 ENHRY and CDR2 SYGVKD.

In this sample, this clonotype turned up many times. CDR3 sequence reads: CASSPGQLDTQYF. CDR3 DNA: TGCGCCAGCAGCCCCGGACAGCTAGATACGCAGTATTTT. The chain has TRBV5-1 and TRBJ2-3, with D possibly TRBD1 on 6 matching bases. The CDR3 has 13 amino acids. V lost 4 bases, J lost 5 bases, and 11 bases lay in between. Germline CDR1 and CDR2: SGHRS and YFSETQ. Complete variable domain (other parts from reference TRBV5-1 and TRBJ2-3): KAGVTQTPRYLIKTRGQQVTLSCSPISGHRSVSWYQQTPGQGLQFLFEYFSETQRNKGNFPGRFSGRQFSNSRSEMNVSTLELGDSALYLCASSPGQLDTQYFGPGTRLTVL.